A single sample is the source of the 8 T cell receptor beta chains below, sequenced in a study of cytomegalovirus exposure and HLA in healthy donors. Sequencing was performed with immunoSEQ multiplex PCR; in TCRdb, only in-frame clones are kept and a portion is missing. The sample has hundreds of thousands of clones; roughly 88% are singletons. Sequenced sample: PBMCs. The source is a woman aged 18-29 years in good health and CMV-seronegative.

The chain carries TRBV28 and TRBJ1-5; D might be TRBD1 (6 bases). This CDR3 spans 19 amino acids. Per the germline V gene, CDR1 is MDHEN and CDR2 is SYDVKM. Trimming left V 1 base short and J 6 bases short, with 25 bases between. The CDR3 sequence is CASSLYLVARQGRPQPQHF. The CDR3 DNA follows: TGTGCCAGCAGTTTATATTTGGTGGCTAGGCAGGGGCGCCCTCAGCCCCAGCATTTT. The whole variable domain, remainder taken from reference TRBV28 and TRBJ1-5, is DVKVTQSSRYLVKRTGEKVFLECVQDMDHENMFWYRQDPGLGLRLIYFSYDVKMKEKGDIPEGYSVSREKKERFSLILESASTNQTSMYLCASSLYLVARQGRPQPQHFGDGTRLSIL.

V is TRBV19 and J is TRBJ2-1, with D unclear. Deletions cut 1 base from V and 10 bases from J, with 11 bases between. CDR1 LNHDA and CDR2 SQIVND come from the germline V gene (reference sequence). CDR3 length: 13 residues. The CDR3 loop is CASSIGVIREQFF. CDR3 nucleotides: TGTGCCAGTAGTATAGGGGTGATCAGGGAGCAGTTCTTC.

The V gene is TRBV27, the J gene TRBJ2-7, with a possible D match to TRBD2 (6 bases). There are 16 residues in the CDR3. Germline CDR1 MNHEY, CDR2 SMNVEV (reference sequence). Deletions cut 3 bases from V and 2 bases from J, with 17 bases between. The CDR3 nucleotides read TGTGCCAGCAGTTTGGCCCAACAGGCGGGGCCCTACGAGCAGTACTTC. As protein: CASSLAQQAGPYEQYF.

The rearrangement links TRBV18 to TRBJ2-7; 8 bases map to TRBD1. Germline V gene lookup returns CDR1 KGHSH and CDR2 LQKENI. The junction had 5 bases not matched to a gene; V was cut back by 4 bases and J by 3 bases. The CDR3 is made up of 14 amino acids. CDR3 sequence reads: CASSQGQGSYEQYF. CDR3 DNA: TGTGCCAGCTCACAAGGACAGGGAAGCTACGAGCAGTACTTC.

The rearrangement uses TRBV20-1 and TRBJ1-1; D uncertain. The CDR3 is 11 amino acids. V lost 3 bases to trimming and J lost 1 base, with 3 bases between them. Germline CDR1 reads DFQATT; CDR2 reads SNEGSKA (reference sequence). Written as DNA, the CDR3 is TGCAGTGCTAGCCGGAACACTGAAGCTTTCTTT. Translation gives CSASRNTEAFF.

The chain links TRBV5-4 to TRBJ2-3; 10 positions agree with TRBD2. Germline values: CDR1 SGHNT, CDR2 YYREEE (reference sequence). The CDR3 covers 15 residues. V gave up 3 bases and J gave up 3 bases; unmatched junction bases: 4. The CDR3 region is CASSWPSGSTDTQYF. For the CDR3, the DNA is TGTGCCAGCAGCTGGCCTAGCGGGAGTACAGATACGCAGTATTTT.

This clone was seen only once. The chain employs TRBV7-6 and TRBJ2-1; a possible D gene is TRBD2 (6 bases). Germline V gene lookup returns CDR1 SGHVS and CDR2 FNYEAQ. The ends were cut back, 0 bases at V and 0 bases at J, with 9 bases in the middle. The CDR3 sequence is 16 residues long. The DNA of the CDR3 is TGTGCCAGCAGCTTAGCGGGGGGAGGCTCCTACAATGAGCAGTTCTTC. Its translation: CASSLAGGGSYNEQFF.

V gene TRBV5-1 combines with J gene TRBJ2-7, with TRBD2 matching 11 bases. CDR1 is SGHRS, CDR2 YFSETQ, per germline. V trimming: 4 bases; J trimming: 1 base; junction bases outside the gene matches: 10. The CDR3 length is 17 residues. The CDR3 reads CASSPGLAGGWSYEQYF. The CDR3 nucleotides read TGCGCCAGCAGCCCGGGGCTAGCGGGAGGATGGTCCTACGAGCAGTACTTC.